These 14 T cell receptor beta chains were sequenced from one sample in a study of cytomegalovirus exposure and HLA in healthy donors. The PCR made use of 60 Vbeta and 13 Jbeta primers. The assay was immunoSEQ multiplex PCR, and TCRdb's table has in-frame clones only and misses some. The table lists some 94,000 clones, 69% of them singletons. Sequencing input: PBMCs. These receptors all come from a man in his fifties or sixties in good health and CMV-seronegative.

V gene TRBV27 combines with J gene TRBJ1-2, with 9 bases matching TRBD1. The V gene's germline CDR1 is MNHEY and CDR2 SMNVEV (reference sequence). With 2 bases clipped from V and 3 bases from J, the junction kept 4 bases outside the gene matches. This CDR3 contains 15 residues. The chain's CDR3 is CASSLNRQGDYGYTF. The CDR3 nucleotides are TGTGCCAGCAGTTTAAATAGACAGGGGGACTATGGCTACACCTTC.

This chain connects TRBV28 to TRBJ1-6; a possible D gene is TRBD1 (5 bases). Between the trimmed V and J ends, which lost 5 bases and 7 bases, there was a span of 15 bases. The CDR3 is 15 residues long. Looked up from germline, CDR1 is MDHEN and CDR2 is SYDVKM. CDR3 in amino acids: CASSQRGWGNSPLHF. The CDR3 DNA is TGTGCCAGCAGTCAAAGGGGATGGGGAAATTCACCCCTCCACTTT.

The rearrangement links TRBV7-9 to TRBJ2-1; 7 bases are shared with TRBD2. The CDR3 consists of 16 residues. The V segment lost 5 bases and the J segment 4 bases; nucleotides outside the gene matches: 11. Germline assignment: CDR1 SEHNR and CDR2 FQNEAQ (reference sequence). CDR3 residues: CASSAPAGTKYNEQFF. CDR3 bases: TGTGCCAGCAGCGCCCCGGCCGGGACTAAGTACAATGAGCAGTTCTTC.

This clone came up a few times. The rearrangement uses TRBV6-1 and TRBJ2-1; D not resolved. Trimming removed 2 bases from V and 3 bases from J, with 8 bases in between. This CDR3 contains 14 residues. Germline CDR1 reads MNHNS; CDR2 reads SASEGT. DNA of the CDR3: TGTGCCAGCAGTGAACAGGATAGCTACAATGAGCAGTTCTTC. Translation: CASSEQDSYNEQFF.

The chain recombines TRBV28 with TRBJ1-1, with 7 bases aligning to TRBD1. The CDR3 is 15 residues long. Germline-derived CDR1 and CDR2 are MDHEN and SYDVKM. The junction had 9 bases not matched to a gene; V was cut back by 5 bases and J by 3 bases. In DNA, the CDR3 is TGTGCCAGCAGTGATATGGACAGGAGATACACTGAAGCTTTCTTT. Amino acid sequence: CASSDMDRRYTEAFF.

The rearrangement links TRBV7-8 to TRBJ2-5, with D hard to call. This CDR3 region has 11 residues. Germline V gene lookup returns CDR1 SGHVS and CDR2 FQNEAQ. Trimming left V 4 bases short and J 3 bases short, with 3 bases between. CDR3 residues: CASSYKETQYF. CDR3 in DNA: TGTGCCAGCAGCTATAAAGAGACCCAGTACTTC.

This rearrangement joins TRBV7-6 to TRBJ1-2, with D hard to call. The ends were cut back, 1 base at V and 4 bases at J, with 7 bases in the middle. CDR1 SGHVS and CDR2 FNYEAQ come from the germline V gene. The CDR3 runs 13 residues. For the CDR3, the DNA is TGTGCCAGCAGCTTAGACTCGCGCTATGGCTACACCTTC. This encodes CASSLDSRYGYTF.

The CDR3: CASSLTVANTGELFF. DNA of the CDR3: TGCGCCAGCAGCCTGACAGTTGCGAACACCGGGGAGCTGTTTTTT. The chain employs TRBV5-1 and TRBJ2-2; a possible D gene is TRBD1 (5 bases). The germline gives CDR1 SGHRS, CDR2 YFSETQ. The V and J ends lost 4 bases and 0 bases respectively, with 10 bases between them. The CDR3 spans 15 residues.

This chain connects TRBV7-8 to TRBJ2-7; 11 bases fit TRBD1. V was pared by 4 bases and J by 3 bases, with 2 bases of the junction left unmatched. This CDR3 has 14 amino acids. CDR1 and CDR2 from the germline V gene are SGHVS and FQNEAQ. CDR3 nucleotides: TGTGCCAGCAGCTCGGGGACAGGGGGCTACGAGCAGTACTTC. Its translation: CASSSGTGGYEQYF.

In this sample, this clone turned up a few times. V gene TRBV9 combines with J gene TRBJ2-2, with D tentatively TRBD2 (5 bases). The CDR3 runs to 15 residues. Germline V CDR1 and CDR2: SGDLS, YYNGEE. V gave up 0 bases and J gave up 6 bases, with 12 bases separating them. CDR3 protein: CASSVDAGGAGELFF. The CDR3 bases are TGTGCCAGCAGCGTAGACGCGGGTGGGGCCGGGGAGCTGTTTTTT.

This chain links TRBV5-1 with TRBJ1-1, with 10 bases that match TRBD1. V was pared by 3 bases and J by 1 base, with 0 bases of the junction left unmatched. The CDR3 has 14 residues. Germline CDR1 is SGHRS and CDR2 is YFSETQ. In DNA form, the CDR3 reads TGCGCCAGCAGCTGGACAGGGGGGAACACTGAAGCTTTCTTT. Amino acids: CASSWTGGNTEAFF.

The chain has TRBV19 and TRBJ2-7; D perhaps matches TRBD2 (5 bases). This CDR3 comprises 13 residues. CDR1 is LNHDA and CDR2 is SQIVND in the germline V gene (reference sequence). Trimming took off 2 bases at V and 7 bases at J, with 12 bases between the two ends. CDR3 residues: CASSISRGWEQYF. The CDR3 nucleotides read TGTGCCAGTAGTATATCCCGGGGTTGGGAGCAGTACTTC. Full variable domain (outside the CDR3, taken from reference TRBV19 and TRBJ2-7): DGGITQSPKYLFRKEGQNVTLSCEQNLNHDAMYWYRQDPGQGLRLIYYSQIVNDFQKGDIAEGYSVSREKKESFPLTVTSAQKNPTAFYLCASSISRGWEQYFGPGTRLTVT.

The chain recombines TRBV27 with TRBJ2-5, with a weak D call TRBD2 (6 bases). The V end lost 5 bases, the J end lost 5 bases, and 21 bases lay between the germline ends. This CDR3 contains 16 residues. Germline V gives CDR1 MNHEY, CDR2 SMNVEV (reference sequence). CDR3 protein: CASSPRKGLPGETQYF. In DNA form, the CDR3 reads TGTGCCAGCAGTCCTCGAAAGGGACTGCCCGGGGAGACCCAGTACTTC.

This clone was observed a few times. The chain has TRBV5-6 and TRBJ2-7, with a tentative D call TRBD1 (5 bases). There are 13 residues in the CDR3. V dropped 4 bases and J dropped 6 bases, with 14 bases sitting between them. Per germline, CDR1 SGHDT and CDR2 YYEEEE. The CDR3 protein is CASSPRWGSEQYV. For the CDR3, the DNA is TGTGCCAGCAGCCCCCGGTGGGGCTCCGAGCAGTACGTC.